This T cell receptor beta chain was recorded in a study of shared clonotypes between healthy human individuals. The CDR3 consists of 16 residues. V gave up 4 bases and J gave up 3 bases; unmatched junction bases: 7. Germline V CDR1 and CDR2: SGHDT, YYEEEE. This clone was recorded once. TCRdb's table, derived via immunoSEQ multiplex PCR, lists solely in-frame clones and lacks some. The data show about 2.4 million clones, 93% seen once. The sequencing input was naive CD4+ T cells from PBMCs. Subset meaning: CD45RA+ positively selected. The rearrangement links TRBV5-6 to TRBJ2-5, with TRBD2 matching 12 bases. This receptor was obtained from a man between 18 and 29 years old in good health. Some clones in this sample may be carry-over from other donors' samples. Written as DNA, the CDR3 is TGTGCCAGCAGCCCTGGACTAGCGGGAATCGAAGAGACCCAGTACTTC. Translated, it gives CASSPGLAGIEETQYF. The full variable domain, in which reference TRBV5-6 and TRBJ2-5 provide the parts outside the CDR3, is DAGVTQSPTHLIKTRGQQVTLRCSPKSGHDTVSWYQQALGQGPQFIFQYYEEEERQRGNFPDRFSGHQFPNYSSELNVNALLLGDSALYLCASSPGLAGIEETQYFGPGTRLLVL.